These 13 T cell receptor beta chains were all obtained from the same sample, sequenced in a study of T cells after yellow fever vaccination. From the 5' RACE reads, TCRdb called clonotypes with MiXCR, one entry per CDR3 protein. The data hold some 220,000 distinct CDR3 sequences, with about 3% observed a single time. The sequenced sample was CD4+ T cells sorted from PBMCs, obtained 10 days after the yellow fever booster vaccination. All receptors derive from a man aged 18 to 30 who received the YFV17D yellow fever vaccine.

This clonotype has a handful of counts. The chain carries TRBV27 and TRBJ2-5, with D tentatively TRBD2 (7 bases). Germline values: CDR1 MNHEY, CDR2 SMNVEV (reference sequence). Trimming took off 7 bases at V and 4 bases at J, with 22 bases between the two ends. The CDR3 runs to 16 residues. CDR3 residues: CASNLRGGVSSETQYF. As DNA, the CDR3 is TGTGCCAGCAATCTCCGAGGGGGGGTTTCATCAGAGACCCAGTACTTC.

CDR3 bases: TGTGCCAGCAGCTTAGCCCCTTCCACTGAAGCTTTCTTT. Protein sequence: CASSLAPSTEAFF. The chain employs TRBV7-2 and TRBJ1-1; D unresolved. V lost 0 bases, J lost 4 bases, and 6 bases lay in between. This CDR3 contains 13 residues. CDR1 and CDR2 (germline): SGHTA, FQGNSA.

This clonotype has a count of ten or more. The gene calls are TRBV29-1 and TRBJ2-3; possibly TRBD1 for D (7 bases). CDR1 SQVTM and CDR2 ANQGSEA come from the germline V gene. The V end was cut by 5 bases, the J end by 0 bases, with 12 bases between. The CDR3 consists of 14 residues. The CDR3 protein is CSVTPGGSTDTQYF. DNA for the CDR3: TGCAGCGTTACCCCAGGGGGGAGCACAGATACGCAGTATTTT.

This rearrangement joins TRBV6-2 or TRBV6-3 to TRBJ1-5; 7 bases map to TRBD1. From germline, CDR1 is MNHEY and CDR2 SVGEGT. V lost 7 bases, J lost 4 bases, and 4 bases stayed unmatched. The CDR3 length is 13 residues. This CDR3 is CASTGTENQPQHF. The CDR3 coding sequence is TGTGCCAGCACCGGGACAGAGAATCAGCCCCAGCATTTT.

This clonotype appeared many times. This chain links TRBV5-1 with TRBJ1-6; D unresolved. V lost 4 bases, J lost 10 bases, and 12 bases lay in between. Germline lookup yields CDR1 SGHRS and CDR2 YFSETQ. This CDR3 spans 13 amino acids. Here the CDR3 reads CASSLDLGSPLHF. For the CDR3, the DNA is TGCGCCAGCAGCCTCGACTTGGGGTCACCCCTCCACTTT.

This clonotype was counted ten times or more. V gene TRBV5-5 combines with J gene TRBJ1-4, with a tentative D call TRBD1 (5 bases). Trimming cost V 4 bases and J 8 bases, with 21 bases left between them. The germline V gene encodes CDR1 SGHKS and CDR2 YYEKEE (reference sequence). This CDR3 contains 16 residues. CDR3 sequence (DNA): TGTGCCAGCAGCAATGGAGTAGGGGCTCCGGGAGAAAAACTGTTTTTT. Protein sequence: CASSNGVGAPGEKLFF.

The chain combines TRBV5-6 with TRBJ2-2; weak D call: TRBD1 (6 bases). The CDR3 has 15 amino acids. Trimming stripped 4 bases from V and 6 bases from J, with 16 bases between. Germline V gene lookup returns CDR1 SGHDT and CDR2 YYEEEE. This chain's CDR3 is CASSLTGRTAGELFF. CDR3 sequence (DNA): TGTGCCAGCAGCCTTACCGGACGGACAGCCGGGGAGCTGTTTTTT.

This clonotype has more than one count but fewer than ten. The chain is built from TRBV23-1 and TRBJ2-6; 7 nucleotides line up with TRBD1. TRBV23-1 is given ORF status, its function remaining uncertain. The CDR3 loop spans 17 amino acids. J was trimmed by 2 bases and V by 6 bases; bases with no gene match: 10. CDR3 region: CASSPPPTGAGANVLTF. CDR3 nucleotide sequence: TGCGCCAGCAGCCCACCCCCAACAGGGGCTGGGGCCAACGTCCTGACTTTC.

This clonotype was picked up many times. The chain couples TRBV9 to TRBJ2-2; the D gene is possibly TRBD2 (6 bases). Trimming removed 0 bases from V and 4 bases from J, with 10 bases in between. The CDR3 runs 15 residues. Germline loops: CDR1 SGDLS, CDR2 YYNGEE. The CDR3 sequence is CASSVGGVGTGELFF. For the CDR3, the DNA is TGTGCCAGCAGCGTAGGGGGGGTCGGCACCGGGGAGCTGTTTTTT.

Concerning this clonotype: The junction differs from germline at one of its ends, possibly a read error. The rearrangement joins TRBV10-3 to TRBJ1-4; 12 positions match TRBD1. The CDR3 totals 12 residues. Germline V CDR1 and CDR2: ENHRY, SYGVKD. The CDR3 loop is CATGTGGETLYF. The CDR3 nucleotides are TGTGCCACTGGGACAGGGGGCGAAACACTGTATTTT.

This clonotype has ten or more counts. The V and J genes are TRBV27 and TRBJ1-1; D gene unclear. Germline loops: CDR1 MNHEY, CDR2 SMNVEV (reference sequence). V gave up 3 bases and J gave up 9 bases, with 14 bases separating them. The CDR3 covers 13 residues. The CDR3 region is CASSLVKASKAFF. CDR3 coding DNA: TGTGCCAGCAGTTTGGTCAAAGCGTCGAAAGCTTTCTTT.

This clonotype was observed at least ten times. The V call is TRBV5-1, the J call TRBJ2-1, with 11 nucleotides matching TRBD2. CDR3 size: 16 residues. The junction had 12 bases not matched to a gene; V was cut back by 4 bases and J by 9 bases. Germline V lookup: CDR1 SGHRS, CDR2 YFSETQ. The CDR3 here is CASSDTLAGGHSEQFF. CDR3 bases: TGCGCCAGCAGCGACACCCTAGCGGGGGGACATAGTGAGCAGTTCTTC.

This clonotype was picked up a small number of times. The CDR3 sequence is CASSLLQGYEQYV. CDR3 sequence (DNA): TGCGCCAGCAGCCTGCTACAGGGCTACGAGCAGTACGTC. The chain is built from TRBV4-1 and TRBJ2-7; a possible D gene is TRBD1 (6 bases). CDR1 is MGHRA, CDR2 YSYEKL, per germline. The CDR3 is made up of 13 amino acids. V lost 4 bases and J lost 3, with 10 bases in between.